This T cell receptor beta chain was captured in a study of cytomegalovirus exposure and HLA in healthy donors (TCRdb year 2017). At the level of the whole study: According to a later analysis, the 120 validation repertoires were produced on the same platform as the 700 or so repertoires of the first cohort. The study aimed to test whether cataloging public T cell receptors could reveal signatures of past pathogen exposure. A separate validation cohort of about 110 different subjects was used in addition to the approximately 610-subject first cohort. The study combined high-throughput TCR immunosequencing, statistical association of individual TCRs with disease status, and machine learning to predict cytomegalovirus infection status.

The CDR3 runs 16 residues from the cysteine to the phenylalanine. Of all the DNA, just the CDR3 is kept, 48 bases in frame from base 1. V loses 1 base at its end and J loses 10 bases; junction bases beyond the gene matches: 10. CDR1 and CDR2, looked up from the germline V gene (reference sequence), are MNHEY and SMNVEV. What the authors observed across the whole study: A later analysis lacked HLA typing for the validation cohort, so it scored co-occurrence in that cohort across all 110 or so repertoires. Most TCR sequences were seen in very few donors, while some public TCRs were found in many individuals. In both the original and validation cohorts, the classifier was reported to diagnose cytomegalovirus status with high specificity and sensitivity. Three of the identified cytomegalovirus-associated TCR beta chains were confirmed in vitro to be specific for cytomegalovirus antigens. Subsequent analysis determined that TCRs grouped into clusters in the first cohort also showed a tendency toward co-occurrence across the roughly 110 validation repertoires, and approximately 94% of cluster scores exceeded 0. In the study, approximately 160 TCR beta chains were listed as associated with cytomegalovirus. The authors suggested that the approach could potentially be generalized to other disease states and immunological phenotypes.

Separate from the approximately 700-subject first cohort, the validation cohort of 90 to 150 subjects was the group to which the donors belonged. The library was produced with the immunoSEQ multiplex PCR assay. The study's processing was this. A statistical classification framework was built to diagnose cytomegalovirus status from the catalog of TCR beta chain sequences. TCRdb provides this immuneACCESS table in a form limited to in-frame rearrangements. Some clones are lacking; in checked studies, under half of them reflect an unresolved V gene, and why the rest are absent is not known. D and trimming were read from the DNA, whereas the V and J calls and clone size are those reported in that table. The sample yields about 56,000 clones; more than 90% were counted once. The ten largest make up 0.9% to 1.4% of the sample. For this clone: The target of this receptor is not known. No base qualities exist here, and no much larger clone lies one base off it.

This sequence was found in a man between 18 and 29 years old in good health and CMV-seronegative. The chain links TRBV27 with TRBJ2-1; 10 bases in between match TRBD2. Sequencing was done on a sample of PBMCs. The CDR3 region: CASSLFGTSGILEQFF. The DNA sequence is given as TGTGCCAGCAGTTTATTTGGCACTAGCGGGATATTAGAGCAGTTCTTC.